These T cell receptor beta chains were read from a single sample in a study of blood T cell repertoires in COVID-19. Sequenced by immunoSEQ multiplex PCR; TCRdb stores in-frame clones only, minus some. The sample consists of roughly 200,000 clones, roughly nine tenths of them appearing once. Sequencing was done on a sample of peripheral blood. These receptors were taken from a woman aged 30 to 39 with active or convalescent COVID-19. The CDR3 runs from the conserved cysteine through the conserved F or W. D genes are given only for firm matches. Where a row states a size, it is once, few, many or the class of an expanded clone; other rows omit it.

TRBJ2-1	TRBV9	16	-	TRBD2	CASSVGGVAGNNEQFF	TGTGCCAGCAGCGTGGGCGGGGTAGCGGGAAACAATGAGCAGTTCTTC
TRBJ1-1	TRBV7-2	14	-	-	CASSLVQGATEAFF	TGTGCCAGCAGCTTAGTACAGGGCGCCACTGAAGCTTTCTTT
TRBJ2-3	TRBV7-8	16	-	TRBD2	CASSQSNRGLEGTQYF	TGTGCCAGCAGCCAAAGTAACCGGGGACTAGAAGGTACGCAGTATTTT
TRBJ2-7	TRBV7-9	16	-	TRBD2	CASSLQRDLTSYEQYF	TGTGCCAGCAGCTTACAGCGGGACTTAACCTCCTACGAGCAGTACTTC
TRBJ1-2	TRBV10-3	13	few	TRBD1	CAISEGTGVGYTF	TGTGCCATCAGTGAGGGCACAGGGGTAGGCTACACCTTC
TRBJ2-7	TRBV5-1	13	-	-	CASSVEGGYEQYF	TGCGCCAGCTCGGTGGAGGGTGGGTACGAGCAGTACTTC
TRBJ1-5	TRBV5-1	14	once	-	CASSPGTSNQPQHF	TGCGCCAGCAGCCCCGGGACAAGCAATCAGCCCCAGCATTTT
TRBJ2-3	TRBV10-3	14	-	-	CAISESNFGDTQYF	TGTGCCATCAGTGAGTCGAACTTCGGGGATACGCAGTATTTT
TRBJ2-7	TRBV6-5	14	once	-	CASLRRGRFYEQYF	TGTGCCAGCCTTCGTCGAGGAAGATTTTACGAGCAGTACTTC
TRBJ1-1	TRBV10-3	14	-	-	CAISGRETNTEAFF	TGTGCCATCAGTGGGCGGGAGACGAACACTGAAGCTTTCTTT
TRBJ1-1	TRBV6-5	14	-	-	CASSYSTANTEAFF	TGTGCCAGCAGTTACTCGACAGCCAACACTGAAGCTTTCTTT
TRBJ2-5	TRBV30	16	-	-	CAWSVQGTVRYETQYF	TGTGCCTGGAGTGTACAAGGGACTGTCAGATATGAGACCCAGTACTTC
TRBJ1-1	TRBV5-6	13	-	-	CASRNRMNTEAFF	TGTGCCAGCAGGAACAGAATGAACACTGAAGCTTTCTTT
TRBJ1-5	TRBV28	16	-	TRBD1	CASNLRDRVRNQPQHF	TGTGCCAGCAACCTCCGGGACAGGGTACGCAATCAGCCCCAGCATTTT
TRBJ1-2	TRBV3-1/TRBV3-2	13	once	-	CASSRDPGNGYTF	TGTGCCAGCAGCCGAGACCCAGGGAATGGCTACACCTTC
TRBJ1-1	TRBV5-1	12	-	-	CASSWGGTEAFF	TGCGCCAGCAGCTGGGGCGGAACTGAAGCTTTCTTT
TRBJ1-6	TRBV27	13	-	-	CASSLDSLGSLHF	TGTGCCAGCAGTTTGGACTCCTTGGGGTCCCTCCACTTT
TRBJ2-7	TRBV28	20	-	TRBD1	CASSSPWANPDRGHSYEQYF	TGTGCCAGCAGTTCGCCCTGGGCCAACCCCGACAGGGGACACTCCTACGAGCAGTACTTC
TRBJ2-7	TRBV7-2	15	-	TRBD1	CASSLAGTGGYEQYF	TGTGCCAGCAGCTTAGCCGGGACAGGGGGGTACGAGCAGTACTTC
TRBJ1-3	TRBV11-2	15	-	-	CASSFQGLSGNTIYF	TGTGCCAGCAGCTTCCAGGGGCTCTCTGGAAACACCATATATTTT
TRBJ2-7	TRBV10-3	17	-	TRBD2	CAIRSGLAVTYSYEQYF	TGTGCCATCAGGTCGGGACTAGCGGTTACGTACTCCTACGAGCAGTACTTC
TRBJ1-1	TRBV19	16	-	TRBD1	CASSIGTGNMNTEAFF	TGTGCCAGTAGTATAGGGACAGGGAACATGAACACTGAAGCTTTCTTT
TRBJ1-5	TRBV12-3/TRBV12-4	13	-	TRBD1	CASTRTGNQPQHF	TGTGCCAGCACCCGGACAGGTAATCAGCCCCAGCATTTT
TRBJ2-7	TRBV19	14	once	TRBD1	CASSGGTGTYEQYF	TGTGCCAGTAGTGGGGGGACAGGGACCTACGAGCAGTACTTC
TRBJ1-1	TRBV7-9	15	once	TRBD1	CASSPRTGSGTEAFF	TGTGCCAGCAGCCCACGGACAGGGTCGGGCACTGAAGCTTTCTTT
TRBJ2-5	TRBV7-7	15	few	-	CASSLTPGGQETQYF	TGTGCTAGCAGCCTCACCCCGGGTGGCCAAGAGACCCAGTACTTC
TRBJ2-5	TRBV9	15	-	TRBD2	CASSVTPAGQETQYF	TGTGCCAGCAGCGTGACACCAGCGGGGCAAGAGACCCAGTACTTC
TRBJ2-1	TRBV19	15	once	TRBD1	CASHLQGQGDNEQFF	TGTGCCAGCCACTTACAGGGGCAGGGGGACAATGAGCAGTTCTTC
TRBJ2-1	TRBV6-5	15	-	TRBD2	CASSPTSGSSNEQFF	TGTGCCAGCAGCCCAACTAGCGGGTCCTCCAATGAGCAGTTCTTC
TRBJ1-1	TRBV4-1	11	once	-	CASSHGTEAFF	TGCGCCAGCAGCCACGGCACTGAAGCTTTCTTT
TRBJ2-5	TRBV7-9	15	-	TRBD2	CASSFRGVLQETQYF	TGTGCCAGCAGCTTTCGGGGGGTACTCCAAGAGACCCAGTACTTC
TRBJ1-2	TRBV10-2	16	-	TRBD1	CASSESTQGAVYGYTF	TGCGCCAGCAGTGAGTCGACTCAGGGGGCGGTCTATGGCTACACCTTC
TRBJ2-3	TRBV5-6	16	-	TRBD1	CASSGRDRGLGDTQYF	TGTGCCAGCAGCGGCCGGGACAGGGGGCTTGGAGATACGCAGTATTTT
TRBJ2-7	TRBV10-3	14	-	TRBD1	CAITDGTGSYEQYF	TGTGCCATCACCGACGGGACAGGTAGCTACGAGCAGTACTTC
TRBJ2-1	TRBV29-1	13	once	-	CSDAGRPGYEQFF	TGCAGCGATGCCGGGCGCCCAGGGTATGAGCAGTTCTTC
TRBJ1-3	TRBV7-9	15	-	-	CASTLTGAEGNTIYF	TGTGCCAGCACCTTGACAGGCGCGGAAGGAAACACCATATATTTT
TRBJ1-5	TRBV19	14	-	-	CASATGHSNQPQHF	TGTGCCAGTGCCACGGGACATAGCAATCAGCCCCAGCATTTT
TRBJ1-2	TRBV15	19	-	TRBD1	CATSSHPGQPISRNYGYTF	TGTGCCACCAGCAGTCATCCGGGACAGCCGATTTCAAGAAACTATGGCTACACCTTC
TRBJ1-2	TRBV6-5	13	-	-	CASSLQGTYGYTF	TGTGCCAGCAGTTTACAGGGAACCTATGGCTACACCTTC
TRBJ2-1	TRBV9	16	many	TRBD1	CASSEHPDKGASEQFF	TGTGCCAGCAGCGAACACCCGGACAAGGGGGCTAGTGAGCAGTTCTTC
TRBJ2-5	TRBV29-1	13	-	-	CSVEDLHQETQYF	TGCAGCGTTGAAGATCTTCACCAAGAGACCCAGTACTTC
TRBJ2-5	TRBV11-2	13	-	-	CASNGGRQETQYF	TGTGCCAGCAATGGAGGCAGACAAGAGACCCAGTACTTC
TRBJ1-4	TRBV5-6	17	-	-	CASSLITLGSGEEKLFF	TGTGCCAGCAGCTTGATTACCCTCGGTTCAGGGGAAGAAAAACTGTTTTTT
TRBJ2-7	TRBV15	15	-	TRBD2	CATSRSGTSGYEQYF	TGTGCCACCAGCAGATCCGGGACTAGCGGCTACGAGCAGTACTTC
TRBJ1-2	TRBV15	15	-	TRBD1	CATSPRRGPIYGYTF	TGTGCCACCAGCCCCCGGAGGGGGCCAATCTATGGCTACACCTTC
TRBJ1-2	TRBV5-6	12	-	-	CASSSTDYGYTF	TGTGCCAGCAGCTCCACGGACTATGGCTACACCTTC
TRBJ1-5	TRBV15	16	-	-	CATSRDRPGVNQPQHF	TGTGCCACCAGCAGAGATCGTCCAGGGGTAAATCAGCCCCAGCATTTT